This T cell receptor beta chain appears in the sequencing data of a study of blood T cell repertoires in COVID-19. TCRdb keeps only in-frame clones here, not all; method: immunoSEQ multiplex PCR. The sample has 70,000 or so clones; 90% to 95% are singletons. The germline V gene encodes CDR1 SNHLY and CDR2 FYNNEI. Trimming took off 8 bases at V and 4 bases at J, with 18 bases between the two ends. This CDR3 is 15 amino acids long. The J gene is TRBJ1-3, the V gene TRBV2, with D maybe TRBD1 (6 bases). The sequence was obtained from a human donor in a cohort sampled during active COVID-19. The sequenced material came from peripheral blood. The CDR3 sequence: CASGEGSRGGNTIYF. CDR3 sequence (DNA): TGTGCCAGCGGGGAGGGAAGCAGGGGCGGAAACACCATATATTTT.